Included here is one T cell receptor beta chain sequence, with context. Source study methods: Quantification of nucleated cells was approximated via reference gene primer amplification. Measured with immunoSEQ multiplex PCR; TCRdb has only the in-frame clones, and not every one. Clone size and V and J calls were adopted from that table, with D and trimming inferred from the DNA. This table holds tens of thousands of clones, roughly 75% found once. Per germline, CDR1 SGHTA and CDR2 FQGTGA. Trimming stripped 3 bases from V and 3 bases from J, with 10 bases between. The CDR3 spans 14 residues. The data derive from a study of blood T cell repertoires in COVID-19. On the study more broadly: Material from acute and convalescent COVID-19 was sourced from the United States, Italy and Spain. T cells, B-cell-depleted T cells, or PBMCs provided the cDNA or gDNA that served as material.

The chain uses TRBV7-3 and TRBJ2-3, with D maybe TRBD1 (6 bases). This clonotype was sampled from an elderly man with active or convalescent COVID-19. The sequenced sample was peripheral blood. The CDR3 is CASSFGTSTDTQYF. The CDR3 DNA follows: TGTGCCAGCAGCTTTGGGACATCAACAGATACGCAGTATTTT.